This T cell receptor beta chain was captured in a study of blood T cell repertoires in COVID-19. The assay was immunoSEQ multiplex PCR, and TCRdb's table has in-frame clones only and misses some. The table shows about 240,000 clones, with 86% occurring only once. V was clipped by 5 bases and J by 3 bases; unmatched bases: 8. CDR1 and CDR2 from the germline V gene are KGHSH and LQKENI. This CDR3 is 16 amino acids long. The sequence derives from a woman in her thirties or forties with acute COVID-19. Sequences were obtained from PBMCs or T cells enriched from blood (not recorded which). V and J are TRBV18 and TRBJ2-2; TRBD1 aligns across 8 bases. CDR3 coding DNA: TGTGCCAGCTCATTAGCCGGGACAGGCGACACCGGGGAGCTGTTTTTT. Protein sequence: CASSLAGTGDTGELFF. Variable domain in full (rest from reference TRBV18 and TRBJ2-2): NAGVMQNPRHLVRRRGQEARLRCSPMKGHSHVYWYRQLPEEGLKFMVYLQKENIIDESGMPKERFSAEFPKEGPSILRIQQVVRGDSAAYFCASSLAGTGDTGELFFGEGSRLTVL.